Sequencing of this T cell receptor (beta chain) was carried out in a study of cytomegalovirus exposure and HLA in healthy donors. Concerning this clone: What it binds is not known.

Those who donated were healthy bone marrow donors. Donors likely had unrecorded immune exposures despite being nominally healthy when sampled. Findings of the study overall: As a later analysis showed, a missense DCLRE1C variant was linked to trimming of TCR beta V- and J-genes.

CDR1 and CDR2 (germline): SEHNR, FQNEAQ (reference sequence). The ends lost 6 bases at V and 4 bases at J; junction bases unmatched: 11. The CDR3 is 15 amino acids. The PCR used 60 Vbeta and 13 Jbeta primers. Sequenced by immunoSEQ multiplex PCR; TCRdb stores in-frame clones only, minus some. The data contain some 85,000 clones, 70% to 80% of them singletons. The sequence came from a man aged 25-45 years in good health and CMV-seronegative. V gene TRBV7-9 combines with J gene TRBJ1-2, with 7 positions matching TRBD1. The sequenced sample consisted of PBMCs. CDR3 residues: CASSPTGLSVYGYTF. CDR3 in DNA: TGTGCCAGCAGTCCGACAGGGTTGTCTGTCTATGGCTACACCTTC.